The rows below give T cell receptor beta chains drawn from one sample of a study of cytomegalovirus exposure and HLA in healthy donors. The protocol was immunoSEQ multiplex PCR, while the TCRdb copy is restricted to in-frame clones and leaves out a portion. The sample has 120,000 to 150,000 clones, approximately 73% seen once. Sample: PBMCs. These receptors all stem from a woman between 18 and 29 years old in good health and CMV-seronegative. Both conserved end residues are part of each CDR3. D genes are given only for firm matches. Size is omitted from some rows. Given values are once, few, many or a class for expanded clones.

D gene: TRBD1
clone size: -
J gene: TRBJ1-2
V gene: TRBV10-3
CDR3 protein: CAISAPDRAEYTF
CDR3 DNA: TGTGCCATCAGTGCGCCGGACAGGGCAGAATACACCTTC

D gene: -
clone size: -
J gene: TRBJ1-1
V gene: TRBV6-5
CDR3 protein: CASSTPWGPATEAFF
CDR3 DNA: TGTGCCAGCAGTACCCCCTGGGGCCCCGCCACTGAAGCTTTCTTT

D gene: -
clone size: -
J gene: TRBJ1-2
V gene: TRBV6-5
CDR3 protein: CASLDSTSYTF
CDR3 DNA: TGTGCCAGCTTAGACAGCACCAGCTACACCTTC

D gene: TRBD1
clone size: -
J gene: TRBJ1-1
V gene: TRBV27
CDR3 protein: CASSHRTGGAFF
CDR3 DNA: TGTGCCAGCAGTCACAGGACAGGGGGGGCTTTCTTT

D gene: -
clone size: -
J gene: TRBJ2-3
V gene: TRBV13
CDR3 protein: CASRIGDISTDTQYF
CDR3 DNA: TGTGCCAGCAGGATAGGAGATATTAGCACAGATACGCAGTATTTT

D gene: -
clone size: -
J gene: TRBJ2-7
V gene: TRBV7-8
CDR3 protein: CASSRSYEQYF
CDR3 DNA: TGTGCCAGCAGCCGTTCCTACGAGCAGTACTTC

D gene: TRBD2
clone size: -
J gene: TRBJ2-5
V gene: TRBV15
CDR3 protein: CATSRGERGGQGETQYF
CDR3 DNA: TGTGCCACCAGCAGAGGGGAGCGGGGGGGCCAGGGGGAGACCCAGTACTTC

D gene: -
clone size: -
J gene: TRBJ1-2
V gene: TRBV5-4
CDR3 protein: CASSVRDIGFIRYGYTF
CDR3 DNA: TGTGCCAGCAGCGTCCGGGACATAGGGTTCATCCGCTATGGCTACACCTTC

D gene: -
clone size: -
J gene: TRBJ2-1
V gene: TRBV18
CDR3 protein: CASSPEQYYNEQFF
CDR3 DNA: TGTGCCAGCTCACCGGAACAGTACTACAATGAGCAGTTCTTC

D gene: TRBD1
clone size: -
J gene: TRBJ1-4
V gene: TRBV6-5
CDR3 protein: CASSYSYRGAEKLFF
CDR3 DNA: TGTGCCAGCAGTTACTCCTACAGGGGTGCTGAAAAACTGTTTTTT

D gene: -
clone size: -
J gene: TRBJ2-3
V gene: TRBV11-3
CDR3 protein: CASADRTATDTQYF
CDR3 DNA: TGTGCCAGCGCCGACCGGACAGCCACAGATACGCAGTATTTT

D gene: TRBD1
clone size: once
J gene: TRBJ2-2
V gene: TRBV28
CDR3 protein: CASRRRQGAGELFF
CDR3 DNA: TGTGCCAGCAGAAGACGACAGGGGGCCGGGGAGCTGTTTTTT

D gene: -
clone size: -
J gene: TRBJ1-1
V gene: TRBV5-1
CDR3 protein: CASAKGGVGTEAFF
CDR3 DNA: TGCGCCAGCGCCAAGGGGGGGGTAGGCACTGAAGCTTTCTTT

D gene: TRBD1
clone size: -
J gene: TRBJ2-7
V gene: TRBV27
CDR3 protein: CASSFGTGKWEQYF
CDR3 DNA: TGTGCCAGCAGTTTCGGGACAGGGAAATGGGAGCAGTACTTC

D gene: TRBD1
clone size: -
J gene: TRBJ1-1
V gene: TRBV10-3
CDR3 protein: CAISAGQLGTEAFF
CDR3 DNA: TGTGCCATCAGCGCGGGACAGTTAGGCACTGAAGCTTTCTTT

D gene: -
clone size: once
J gene: TRBJ1-2
V gene: TRBV19
CDR3 protein: CASSSREGRKGYTF
CDR3 DNA: TGTGCCAGTAGTTCCAGGGAAGGACGAAAGGGCTACACCTTC

D gene: -
clone size: -
J gene: TRBJ2-3
V gene: TRBV21-1
CDR3 protein: CASSNCVGSTDTQYF
CDR3 DNA: TGTGCCAGCAGCAACTGCGTGGGCAGCACAGATACGCAGTATTTT

D gene: TRBD2
clone size: -
J gene: TRBJ2-1
V gene: TRBV5-6
CDR3 protein: CASSSASGLNNEQFF
CDR3 DNA: TGTGCCAGCAGCTCGGCTAGCGGGTTGAACAATGAGCAGTTCTTC

D gene: TRBD1
clone size: -
J gene: TRBJ1-1
V gene: TRBV7-3
CDR3 protein: CASSLSLVTGVLNTEAFF
CDR3 DNA: TGTGCCAGCAGCTTAAGTTTGGTGACAGGGGTGTTGAACACTGAAGCTTTCTTT

D gene: -
clone size: few
J gene: TRBJ2-5
V gene: TRBV2
CDR3 protein: CASSSLETQYF
CDR3 DNA: TGTGCCAGCAGTAGCTTAGAGACCCAGTACTTC

D gene: TRBD2
clone size: -
J gene: TRBJ2-1
V gene: TRBV5-1
CDR3 protein: CASSFGLAGPDGEQFF
CDR3 DNA: TGCGCCAGCAGCTTCGGACTAGCGGGACCCGACGGCGAGCAGTTCTTC

D gene: -
clone size: few
J gene: TRBJ1-2
V gene: TRBV19
CDR3 protein: CASSTDYGQEANYGYTF
CDR3 DNA: TGTGCCAGTAGTACCGATTATGGACAAGAGGCTAACTATGGCTACACCTTC

D gene: TRBD1
clone size: -
J gene: TRBJ2-2
V gene: TRBV6-5
CDR3 protein: CASSLPGTANGELFF
CDR3 DNA: TGTGCCAGCAGTCTCCCCGGGACAGCAAACGGGGAGCTGTTTTTT

D gene: -
clone size: -
J gene: TRBJ1-1
V gene: TRBV27
CDR3 protein: CASSSTDSVFTEAFF
CDR3 DNA: TGTGCCAGCAGTTCGACAGATTCCGTTTTTACTGAAGCTTTCTTT

D gene: TRBD1
clone size: -
J gene: TRBJ1-5
V gene: TRBV7-8
CDR3 protein: CASSLLGQGAPGQPQHF
CDR3 DNA: TGTGCCAGCAGCTTACTAGGACAGGGGGCACCCGGGCAGCCCCAGCATTTT

D gene: TRBD1
clone size: -
J gene: TRBJ1-5
V gene: TRBV4-1
CDR3 protein: CASSQDPRGAQPQHF
CDR3 DNA: TGCGCCAGCAGCCAAGATCCCAGGGGGGCACAGCCCCAGCATTTT

D gene: -
clone size: once
J gene: TRBJ2-7
V gene: TRBV6-5
CDR3 protein: CASNGARSSYEQYF
CDR3 DNA: TGTGCCAGCAACGGAGCGAGGAGCTCCTACGAGCAGTACTTC

D gene: -
clone size: -
J gene: TRBJ1-2
V gene: TRBV28
CDR3 protein: CASRRGGANYGYTF
CDR3 DNA: TGTGCCAGCAGGCGGGGGGGAGCTAACTATGGCTACACCTTC

D gene: -
clone size: -
J gene: TRBJ1-1
V gene: TRBV5-1
CDR3 protein: CASSLRQGGSNTEAFF
CDR3 DNA: TGCGCCAGCAGCTTGAGGCAGGGAGGGTCGAACACTGAAGCTTTCTTT

D gene: -
clone size: few
J gene: TRBJ2-1
V gene: TRBV7-3
CDR3 protein: CASSFRGFDNEQFF
CDR3 DNA: TGTGCCAGCAGCTTTCGGGGTTTTGACAATGAGCAGTTCTTC

D gene: -
clone size: -
J gene: TRBJ1-1
V gene: TRBV2
CDR3 protein: CASSSGQIIDTEAFF
CDR3 DNA: TGTGCCAGCAGCTCAGGACAGATCATCGACACTGAAGCTTTCTTT

D gene: -
clone size: few
J gene: TRBJ2-2
V gene: TRBV7-7
CDR3 protein: CASSLVGGMNTGELFF
CDR3 DNA: TGTGCCAGCAGCTTGGTGGGAGGAATGAACACCGGGGAGCTGTTTTTT

D gene: TRBD1
clone size: -
J gene: TRBJ1-4
V gene: TRBV19
CDR3 protein: CATKGWGGTGNEKLFF
CDR3 DNA: TGTGCCACTAAGGGGTGGGGGGGGACAGGTAATGAAAAACTGTTTTTT

D gene: -
clone size: few
J gene: TRBJ1-1
V gene: TRBV25-1
CDR3 protein: CASSEFGRTEAFF
CDR3 DNA: TGTGCCAGCAGTGAATTTGGGCGCACTGAAGCTTTCTTT

D gene: -
clone size: -
J gene: TRBJ2-5
V gene: TRBV15
CDR3 protein: CATSREQGEETQYF
CDR3 DNA: TGTGCCACCAGCAGAGAACAGGGCGAAGAGACCCAGTACTTC

D gene: TRBD2
clone size: -
J gene: TRBJ2-3
V gene: TRBV11-2
CDR3 protein: CASSLGLAGGPEDTQYF
CDR3 DNA: TGTGCCAGCAGCTTGGGACTAGCGGGAGGGCCTGAAGATACGCAGTATTTT

D gene: -
clone size: -
J gene: TRBJ1-2
V gene: TRBV28
CDR3 protein: CASSLGDSYYGYTF
CDR3 DNA: TGTGCCAGCAGCCTGGGCGACAGCTATTATGGCTACACCTTC

D gene: -
clone size: few
J gene: TRBJ2-1
V gene: TRBV19
CDR3 protein: CASSIVGGSSYNEQFF
CDR3 DNA: TGTGCCAGTAGTATAGTGGGGGGAAGCTCCTACAATGAGCAGTTCTTC

D gene: TRBD1
clone size: few
J gene: TRBJ2-7
V gene: TRBV2
CDR3 protein: CASTRVGQSYEQYF
CDR3 DNA: TGTGCCAGCACGAGGGTGGGACAGTCCTACGAGCAGTACTTC

D gene: -
clone size: once
J gene: TRBJ1-1
V gene: TRBV5-1
CDR3 protein: CASSPSMNTEAFF
CDR3 DNA: TGCGCCAGCAGCCCATCCATGAACACTGAAGCTTTCTTT

D gene: -
clone size: -
J gene: TRBJ1-2
V gene: TRBV9
CDR3 protein: CASSARGRNGYTF
CDR3 DNA: TGTGCCAGCAGCGCCAGGGGAAGAAATGGCTACACCTTC

D gene: TRBD1
clone size: -
J gene: TRBJ1-2
V gene: TRBV18
CDR3 protein: CASSSEQGIRGYTF
CDR3 DNA: TGTGCCAGCTCATCCGAACAGGGGATTAGAGGCTACACCTTC

D gene: TRBD1
clone size: -
J gene: TRBJ1-4
V gene: TRBV6-5
CDR3 protein: CASMMDRADGKLFF
CDR3 DNA: TGTGCCAGCATGATGGACAGGGCCGACGGAAAACTGTTTTTT

D gene: -
clone size: -
J gene: TRBJ1-4
V gene: TRBV30
CDR3 protein: CAWSDNRKLFF
CDR3 DNA: TGTGCCTGGAGCGATAACAGGAAACTGTTTTTT

D gene: -
clone size: -
J gene: TRBJ1-5
V gene: TRBV19
CDR3 protein: CAGGRGFNQPQHF
CDR3 DNA: TGTGCCGGGGGCAGGGGTTTCAATCAGCCCCAGCATTTT

D gene: -
clone size: -
J gene: TRBJ2-4
V gene: TRBV5-5
CDR3 protein: CASSPSAKNIQYF
CDR3 DNA: TGTGCCAGCAGCCCCTCGGCCAAAAACATTCAGTACTTC

D gene: TRBD1
clone size: -
J gene: TRBJ1-1
V gene: TRBV18
CDR3 protein: CASSSDRGGTEAFF
CDR3 DNA: TGTGCCAGCTCGTCCGACAGGGGAGGCACTGAAGCTTTCTTT

D gene: -
clone size: -
J gene: TRBJ2-7
V gene: TRBV7-9
CDR3 protein: CASSFSGFEQYF
CDR3 DNA: TGTGCCAGCAGCTTTTCAGGGTTCGAGCAGTACTTC

D gene: TRBD1
clone size: once
J gene: TRBJ2-7
V gene: TRBV6-1
CDR3 protein: CASSVPGQSYEQYF
CDR3 DNA: TGTGCCAGCAGTGTTCCGGGACAGTCCTACGAGCAGTACTTC

D gene: -
clone size: -
J gene: TRBJ1-3
V gene: TRBV10-1
CDR3 protein: CASSELPDTSGNTIYF
CDR3 DNA: TGCGCCAGCAGTGAATTACCCGACACGTCTGGAAACACCATATATTTT

D gene: TRBD2
clone size: -
J gene: TRBJ2-5
V gene: TRBV28
CDR3 protein: CASSWRGLAGGRRETQYF
CDR3 DNA: TGTGCCAGCAGTTGGAGGGGGCTAGCGGGGGGGAGGAGAGAGACCCAGTACTTC

D gene: -
clone size: -
J gene: TRBJ2-7
V gene: TRBV7-9
CDR3 protein: CASSLRGTYEQYF
CDR3 DNA: TGTGCCAGCAGCTTAAGGGGAACCTACGAGCAGTACTTC

D gene: -
clone size: -
J gene: TRBJ1-2
V gene: TRBV6-1
CDR3 protein: CASTRHNYGYTF
CDR3 DNA: TGTGCCAGCACCCGACACAACTATGGCTACACCTTC

D gene: -
clone size: -
J gene: TRBJ2-5
V gene: TRBV30
CDR3 protein: CAWSVAQETQYF
CDR3 DNA: TGTGCCTGGAGTGTAGCGCAAGAGACCCAGTACTTC

D gene: TRBD1
clone size: -
J gene: TRBJ2-1
V gene: TRBV7-2
CDR3 protein: CASSSHRGRGYNEQFF
CDR3 DNA: TGTGCCAGCAGCTCCCACAGGGGAAGGGGGTACAATGAGCAGTTCTTC